This record covers a single T cell receptor beta chain. Antigen: not known. The sample is drawn from a study of T cell responses to AZD1222 COVID-19 vaccine. The table came from immunoSEQ multiplex PCR; TCRdb's copy has only in-frame clones and leaves some out. Found here are 150,000 to 200,000 clones, about 90% of them singletons; the top ten hold about 1%. Looked up from germline, CDR1 is LGHNA and CDR2 is YNFKEQ. The CDR3 length is 16 residues. V dropped 3 bases and J dropped 4; count of bases not matched to a gene: 5. Study-wide findings and caveats: Vaccine-related CD4 TCRs covered spike, predominating at 160-218 and 743-854. White British donors predominated, females outnumbered males, and clonal diversity was possibly underestimated. Nearly half of spike-specific TCRs reportedly target variant regions that are unmutated in the B.1.351 and B.1.1.7 variants.

The chain joins TRBV4-2 to TRBJ2-1, with 11 bases identical to TRBD2. The sample consisted of peripheral blood, taken 28 days after the second AZD1222 dose. The TCR comes from an adult who received the AZD1222 COVID-19 vaccine. The CDR3 nucleotides are TGTGCCAGCAGCCACGAGCTAGCGGGGGGTTACAATGAGCAGTTCTTC. Protein product: CASSHELAGGYNEQFF.